The TCR beta chain under discussion was sequenced for a study of T cell clones after liver transplantation. Overall study: Post-transplant blood was tracked for graft-donor-reactive T cell clones identified in a pre-transplant mixed lymphocyte reaction. Study conclusions and caveats: Migration into the graft, not deletion, may explain lost graft donor-reactive T cells.

A word on this clone: Antigen specificity is unknown.

Some clones are missing from TCRdb's copy, which holds only in-frame ones; the method was immunoSEQ multiplex PCR. This table holds around 51,000 clones, approximately 87% found once. CD3+CD4+ and CD3+CD8+ cells were FACS-sorted from thawed unstimulated PBMCs. This CDR3 has 17 residues. Germline V gene lookup returns CDR1 SGHAT and CDR2 FQNNGV. V shed 0 bases and J 4 bases; nucleotides not matched to a gene: 10. This sample comprised CD8+ T cells from blood, obtained 12 months after liver transplant. The sequence derives from a human patient who received a liver transplant. These T cells may partly come from the graft donor. This chain uses TRBV11-2 with TRBJ2-7, with 9 bases lining up with TRBD2. The chain's CDR3 is CASSLDPAREGLYEQYF. CDR3 nucleotides: TGTGCCAGCAGCTTAGATCCGGCGCGGGAGGGCCTGTACGAGCAGTACTTC.